This T cell receptor beta chain was sequenced in a study of T-cell memory formation after mild COVID-19. Study-wide points: Researchers report contracting CD4+ clones mostly in CM and EM, with CD8+ clones in EMRA. Whether second-wave clones peaking at day 37 were SARS-CoV-2 specific went unconfirmed.

In regard to this clonotype: Its antigen is as yet unknown.

Employing constant-segment primers, 5'RACE generated TCR alpha and TCR beta cDNA libraries bearing sample barcodes and UMIs. TCRdb reprocessed the 5' RACE reads with MiXCR, giving one entry per CDR3 protein. The sample lists some 300,000 distinct CDR3 sequences, approximately 22% occurring once. The TCR was taken from a man aged 18 to 30 who had mild COVID-19 (a few samples of this study predate the infection). Cell type and time point are not known. The sequenced material came from PBMCs or a T cell subset sorted from them (not recorded which).

CDR3 residues: CASSLARENNEQFF. CDR3 sequence (DNA): TGCGCCAGCAGCTTGGCCAGGGAAAACAATGAGCAGTTCTTC. The chain has TRBV5-1 and TRBJ2-1, with D perhaps matching TRBD1 (5 bases). The germline V gene encodes CDR1 SGHRS and CDR2 YFSETQ. This CDR3 contains 14 residues. Trimming pared 0 bases from V and 5 bases from J, leaving 9 bases between.